Below are 6 T cell receptor beta chains sequenced from a single sample in a study of T cell responses to AZD1222 COVID-19 vaccine listed by TCRdb under 2021. The time point label here, explained by the study, means: baseline before first vaccination. Receptor amplification or capture employed the immunoSEQ multiplex PCR assay. Here the immuneACCESS table is served through TCRdb, limited to in-frame sequences with V and J called. Missing clones are a known gap in these copies; in checked studies unresolved V genes cover under half, and the rest lacks a known reason. This sample holds 100,000 to 150,000 clones; 70% to 90% were observed only once. The top ten constitute less than 15% of the sample. The input for sequencing was peripheral blood, taken on day 0 of AZD1222 vaccination. These receptor sequences come from an adult in good health.

V usage is TRBV5-1 and J usage is TRBJ2-3, with a possible D match to TRBD2 (5 bases). CDR3 length: 15 residues. V shed 2 bases and J shed 1 base, with 11 bases lying between them. Looked up from germline, CDR1 is SGHRS and CDR2 is YFSETQ. The CDR3 here is CASSFTGLRTDTQYF. The CDR3 DNA follows: TGCGCCAGCAGCTTTACGGGATTACGCACAGATACGCAGTATTTT.

The rearrangement uses TRBV7-2 and TRBJ2-7; possibly TRBD1 for D (6 bases). Germline-derived CDR1 and CDR2 are SGHTA and FQGNSA. With 5 bases removed from V and 2 bases from J, the gap between germline ends came to 13 bases. The CDR3 sequence is 14 residues long. This CDR3 reads CASSLQGYAYEQYF. The CDR3 DNA sequence: TGTGCCAGCAGCCTACAGGGCTACGCCTACGAGCAGTACTTC.

The chain is built from TRBV5-5 and TRBJ2-5; the match to TRBD1 covers 7 bases. J was trimmed by 1 base and V by 4 bases; bases with no gene match: 4. Germline values: CDR1 SGHKS, CDR2 YYEKEE (reference sequence). The CDR3 is 14 residues long. CDR3 residues: CASSRQGVQETQYF. The CDR3 nucleotides are TGTGCCAGCAGCCGCCAGGGGGTCCAAGAGACCCAGTACTTC.

The genes are TRBV6-1 and TRBJ1-6; D may be TRBD1 (5 bases). Germline V gene sequence: CDR1 MNHNS, CDR2 SASEGT. The CDR3 has 14 residues. Deletions cut 3 bases from V and 2 bases from J, with 5 bases between. The CDR3 sequence is CASSDRAYNSPLHF. The CDR3 DNA is TGTGCCAGCAGTGACAGGGCCTATAATTCACCCCTCCACTTT.

This chain uses TRBV28 with TRBJ1-4; D is uncertain. The CDR3 is 14 amino acids. Germline CDR1 reads MDHEN; CDR2 reads SYDVKM. Trimming removed 7 bases at V and 0 bases at J, with 9 bases between. The CDR3 DNA reads TGTGCCAGCACCAAGGGTGCAACTAATGAAAAACTGTTTTTT. This sequence encodes CASTKGATNEKLFF.

This clone has only one observation. V gene TRBV5-5 combines with J gene TRBJ1-3; D is perhaps TRBD1 (5 bases). CDR3 length: 15 residues. Germline-derived CDR1 and CDR2 are SGHKS and YYEKEE (reference sequence). V was pared by 3 bases and J by 0 bases, with 10 bases between. In DNA form, the CDR3 reads TGTGCCAGCAGCTCGGGGCAGAGCTCTGGAAACACCATATATTTT. This sequence encodes CASSSGQSSGNTIYF.